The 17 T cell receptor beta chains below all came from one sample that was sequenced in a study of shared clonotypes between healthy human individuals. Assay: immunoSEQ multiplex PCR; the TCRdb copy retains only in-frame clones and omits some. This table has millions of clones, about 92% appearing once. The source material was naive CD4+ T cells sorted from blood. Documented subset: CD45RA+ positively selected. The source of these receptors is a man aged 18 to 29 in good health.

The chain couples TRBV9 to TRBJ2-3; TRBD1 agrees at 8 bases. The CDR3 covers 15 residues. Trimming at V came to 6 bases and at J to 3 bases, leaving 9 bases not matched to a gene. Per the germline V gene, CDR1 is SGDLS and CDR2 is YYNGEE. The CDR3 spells CASTRTGLGTDTQYF. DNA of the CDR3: TGTGCCAGCACCAGGACAGGGCTTGGGACAGATACGCAGTATTTT.

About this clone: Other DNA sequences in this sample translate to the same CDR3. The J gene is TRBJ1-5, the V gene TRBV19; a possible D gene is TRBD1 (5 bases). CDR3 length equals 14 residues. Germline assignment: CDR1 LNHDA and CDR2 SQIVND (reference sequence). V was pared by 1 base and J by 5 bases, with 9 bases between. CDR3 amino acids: CASSIGAGDQPQHF. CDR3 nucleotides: TGTGCCAGTAGTATAGGGGCGGGGGATCAGCCCCAGCATTTT.

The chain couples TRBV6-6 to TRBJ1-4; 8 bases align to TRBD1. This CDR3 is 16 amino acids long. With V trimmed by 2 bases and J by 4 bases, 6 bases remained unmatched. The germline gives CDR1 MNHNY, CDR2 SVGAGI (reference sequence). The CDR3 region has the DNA TGTGCCAGCAGTTACAGGGGACAGGAATATAATGAAAAACTGTTTTTT. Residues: CASSYRGQEYNEKLFF.

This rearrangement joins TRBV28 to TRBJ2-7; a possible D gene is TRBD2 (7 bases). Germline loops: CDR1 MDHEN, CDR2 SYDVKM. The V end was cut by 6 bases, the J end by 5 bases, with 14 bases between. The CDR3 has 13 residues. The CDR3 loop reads CASRPPGGHEQYF. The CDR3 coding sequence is TGTGCCAGCAGACCCCCGGGGGGCCACGAGCAGTACTTC.

CDR3 sequence: CASSPPRAGSGEQYF. In DNA form, the CDR3 reads TGTGCCAGCAGCCCCCCCCGGGCAGGTTCGGGCGAGCAGTACTTC. This rearrangement joins TRBV6-5 to TRBJ2-7, with D unclear. This CDR3 comprises 15 residues. The V gene's germline CDR1 is MNHEY and CDR2 SVGAGI. V was cut by 6 bases and J by 6 bases, with 21 bases left in between.

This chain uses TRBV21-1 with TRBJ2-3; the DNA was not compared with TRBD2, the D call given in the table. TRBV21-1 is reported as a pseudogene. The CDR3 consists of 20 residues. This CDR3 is CASSKEGSGRFLTSTDTQYF. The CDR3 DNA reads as TGTGCCAGCAGCAAAGAAGGTAGCGGGAGATTTCTAACTAGCACAGATACGCAGTATTTT.

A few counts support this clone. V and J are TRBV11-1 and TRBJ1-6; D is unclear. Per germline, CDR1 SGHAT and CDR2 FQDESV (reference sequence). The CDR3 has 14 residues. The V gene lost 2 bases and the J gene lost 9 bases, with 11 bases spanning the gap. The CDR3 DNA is TGTGCCAGCAGCTTACCAGTCCAAGGTTCACCCCTCCACTTT. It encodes CASSLPVQGSPLHF.

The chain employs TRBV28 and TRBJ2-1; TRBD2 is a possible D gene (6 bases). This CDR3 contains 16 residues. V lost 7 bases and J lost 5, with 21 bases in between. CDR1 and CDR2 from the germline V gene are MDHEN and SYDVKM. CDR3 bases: TGTGCCAGCAACCCTGATCGGGGGATCCCCCACAATGAGCAGTTCTTC. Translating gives CASNPDRGIPHNEQFF.

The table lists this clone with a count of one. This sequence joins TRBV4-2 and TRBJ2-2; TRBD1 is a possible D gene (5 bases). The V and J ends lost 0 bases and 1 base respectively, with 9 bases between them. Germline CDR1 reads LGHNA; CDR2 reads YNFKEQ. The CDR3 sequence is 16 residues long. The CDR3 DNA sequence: TGTGCCAGCAGCCAAGAAGCAGGGAAGAACACCGGGGAGCTGTTTTTT. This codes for CASSQEAGKNTGELFF.

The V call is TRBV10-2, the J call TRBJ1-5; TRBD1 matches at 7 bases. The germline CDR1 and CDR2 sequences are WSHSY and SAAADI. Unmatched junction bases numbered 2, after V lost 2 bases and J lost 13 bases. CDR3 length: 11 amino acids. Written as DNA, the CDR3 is TGCGCCAGCAGTGAGCGGGACAGACAGCATTTT. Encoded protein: CASSERDRQHF.

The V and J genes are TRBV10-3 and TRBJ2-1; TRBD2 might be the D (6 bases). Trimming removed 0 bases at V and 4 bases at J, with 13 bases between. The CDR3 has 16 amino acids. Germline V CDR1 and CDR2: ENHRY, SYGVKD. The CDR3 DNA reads TGTGCCATCAGTGAGTCGTTCGGGAGTACTTACAATGAGCAGTTCTTC. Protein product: CAISESFGSTYNEQFF.

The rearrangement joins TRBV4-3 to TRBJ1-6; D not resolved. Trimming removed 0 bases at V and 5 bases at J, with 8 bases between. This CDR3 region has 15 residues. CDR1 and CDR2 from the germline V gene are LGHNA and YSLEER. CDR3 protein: CASSQDMRNNSPLHF. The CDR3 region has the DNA TGCGCCAGCAGCCAAGATATGCGGAATAATTCACCCCTCCACTTT.

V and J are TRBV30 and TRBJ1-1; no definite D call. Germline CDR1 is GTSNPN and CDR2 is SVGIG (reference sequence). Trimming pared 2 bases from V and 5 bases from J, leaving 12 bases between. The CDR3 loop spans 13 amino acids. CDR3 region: CAWSPRRRTEAFF. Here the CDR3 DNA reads TGTGCCTGGAGTCCCAGGAGGAGGACTGAAGCTTTCTTT. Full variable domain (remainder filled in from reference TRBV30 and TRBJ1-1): SQTIHQWPATLVQPVGSPLSLECTVEGTSNPNLYWYRQAAGRGLQLLFYSVGIGQISSEVPQNLSASRPQDRQFILSSKKLLLSDSGFYLCAWSPRRRTEAFFGQGTRLTVV.

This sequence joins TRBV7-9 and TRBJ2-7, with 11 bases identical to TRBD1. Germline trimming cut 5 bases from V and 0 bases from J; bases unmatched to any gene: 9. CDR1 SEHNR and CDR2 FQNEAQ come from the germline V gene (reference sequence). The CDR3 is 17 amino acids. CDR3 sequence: CASSQPRTGGSSYEQYF. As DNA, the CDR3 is TGTGCCAGCAGCCAACCTAGGACAGGGGGCAGCTCCTACGAGCAGTACTTC.

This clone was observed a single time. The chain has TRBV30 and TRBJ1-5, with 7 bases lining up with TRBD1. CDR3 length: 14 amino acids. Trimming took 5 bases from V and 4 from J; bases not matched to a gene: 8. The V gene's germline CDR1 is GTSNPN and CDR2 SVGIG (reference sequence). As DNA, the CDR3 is TGTGCCTGGGAGTCAGGGGGGGGAAATCAGCCCCAGCATTTT. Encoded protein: CAWESGGGNQPQHF.

CDR3 protein: CASSGSGGTRPYNEQFF. The CDR3, as DNA: TGTGCCAGCAGCGGCTCCGGTGGGACCAGGCCCTACAATGAGCAGTTCTTC. The chain is built from TRBV5-4 and TRBJ2-1; perhaps D is TRBD1 or TRBD2 (5 bases each). V was clipped by 4 bases and J by 2 bases, with 19 bases between them. The CDR3 length is 17 residues. Germline CDR1 reads SGHNT; CDR2 reads YYREEE (reference sequence).

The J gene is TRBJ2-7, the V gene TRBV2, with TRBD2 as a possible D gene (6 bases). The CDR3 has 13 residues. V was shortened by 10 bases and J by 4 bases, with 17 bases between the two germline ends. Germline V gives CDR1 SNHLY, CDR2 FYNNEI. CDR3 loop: CAISPPGSYEQYF. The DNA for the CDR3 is TGTGCCATCTCCCCCCCCGGGAGTTACGAGCAGTACTTC.